Below, 4 T cell receptor beta chains from the same sample are listed, as sequenced in a study of blood T cells in healthy people across ages. Sample-barcoded 5' priming and a J-beta primer mix drove a second PCR of roughly 6 to 12 cycles. TCRdb analysed the 5' RACE reads with MiXCR anew, one entry per CDR3 protein. The sample has approximately 580,000 distinct CDR3 sequences, around 24% seen once. These same records also appear under a second study, on T cells of mothers and their children.

Sequenced input: blood. These receptors originate from a boy aged 10-17 years in good health.

This clonotype has ten or more counts. At one boundary the junction diverges from the germline segment, which might be a read error. The rearrangement joins TRBV7-7 to TRBJ2-5; no clear D gene. The CDR3 runs to 13 residues. Per the germline V gene, CDR1 is SSHAT and CDR2 is FNYEAQ (reference sequence). The CDR3 region is CASSFAPRETQYF. The CDR3 DNA reads as TGTGCTAGCAGCTTTGCCCCCCGAGAGACCCAGTACTTC.

V is TRBV15 and J is TRBJ2-2; D remains ambiguous. Deletions cut 0 bases from V and 1 base from J, with 9 bases between. The CDR3 totals 16 residues. Germline-derived CDR1 and CDR2 are LNHNV and YYDKDF (reference sequence). The CDR3 sequence is CATSREVRRNTGELFF. The DNA of the CDR3 is TGTGCCACCAGCAGAGAGGTTCGGCGGAACACCGGGGAGCTGTTTTTT. Filled out from reference TRBV15 and TRBJ2-2, the complete variable domain reads DAMVIQNPRYQVTQFGKPVTLSCSQTLNHNVMYWYQQKSSQAPKLLFHYYDKDFNNEADTPDNFQSRRPNTSFCFLDIRSPGLGDTAMYLCATSREVRRNTGELFFGEGSRLTVL.

This clonotype was seen a handful of times. The CDR3 is CASSPDTRYEQYF. The CDR3 region has the DNA TGTGCCAGCAGTCCGGACACGCGCTACGAGCAGTACTTC. The chain links TRBV6-6 to TRBJ2-7, with D perhaps matching TRBD1 (5 bases). The CDR3 has 13 residues. The V end was cut by 5 bases, the J end by 3 bases, with 11 bases between. Germline V gene lookup returns CDR1 MNHNY and CDR2 SVGAGI (reference sequence).

This clonotype occurred many times. The chain combines TRBV5-5 with TRBJ2-1, with TRBD2 identical over 10 bases. The V and J ends lost 4 bases and 3 bases, in that order; junction bases with no gene match: 4. Germline CDR1 is SGHKS and CDR2 is YYEKEE (reference sequence). CDR3 length: 15 residues. CDR3 nucleotides: TGTGCCAGCAGCCCACTAGCGGGGCTCTACAATGAGCAGTTCTTC. Its translation: CASSPLAGLYNEQFF.